The 2 T cell receptor beta chains given below trace back to one sample, sequenced in a study of cytotoxic CD8 clonotypes in ibrutinib-treated CLL. Sequencing was performed with immunoSEQ multiplex PCR; in TCRdb, only in-frame clones are kept and a portion is missing. The sample holds some 140,000 clones; approximately 80% are singletons and the top ten take about 3.5%. The sample here was PBMCs, taken after 24 months of ibrutinib treatment. These receptors came from a human donor with chronic lymphocytic leukemia.

This clone was seen a handful of times. The chain is built from TRBV19 and TRBJ1-5, with 7 bases fitting TRBD1. The length of the CDR3 is 14 residues. Per the germline V gene, CDR1 is LNHDA and CDR2 is SQIVND (reference sequence). The junction had 8 bases not matched to a gene; V was cut back by 6 bases and J by 6 bases. CDR3 coding DNA: TGTGCCAGTAGATCGGCAGGGGGAACTCAGCCCCAGCATTTT. Protein product: CASRSAGGTQPQHF.

The gene calls are TRBV19 and TRBJ2-7; 10 bases align to TRBD2. Germline CDR1 reads LNHDA; CDR2 reads SQIVND (reference sequence). The CDR3 length is 13 residues. J was trimmed by 4 bases and V by 9 bases; bases with no gene match: 6. Here the CDR3 reads CASKSGGAYEQYF. The CDR3 DNA reads as TGTGCCAGCAAGAGCGGGGGGGCGTACGAGCAGTACTTC.